The 5 T cell receptor beta chains below were found in one sample sequenced in a study of blood T cell repertoires in COVID-19. Libraries were prepared by immunoSEQ multiplex PCR; TCRdb keeps only in-frame clonotypes and omits some of them. The sample has about 240,000 clones; around 87% are singletons. Sequenced input: peripheral blood. All receptors derive from a woman in her sixties or seventies with active or convalescent COVID-19.

The chain recombines TRBV5-4 with TRBJ2-3; tentative D call: TRBD2 (6 bases). Germline V gene data show CDR1 as SGHNT and CDR2 as YYREEE (reference sequence). The CDR3 covers 15 residues. V shed 1 base and J shed 0 bases, with 9 bases lying between them. Here the CDR3 reads CASSLIGGSTDTQYF. The DNA for the CDR3 is TGTGCCAGCAGCTTGATCGGGGGTAGCACAGATACGCAGTATTTT.

This clone was picked up a small number of times. J is TRBJ1-1 and V is TRBV6-4; D possibly corresponds to TRBD1 (6 bases). The CDR3 runs to 16 residues. Germline CDR1 MRHNA, CDR2 SNTAGT. V lost 2 bases to trimming and J lost 4 bases, with 17 bases between them. Here the CDR3 DNA reads TGTGCCAGCAGTGACGGGCCAGGGGATGATGGCACTGAAGCTTTCTTT. It yields the protein CASSDGPGDDGTEAFF.

This sequence joins TRBV7-3 and TRBJ1-1; D gene ambiguous. Between the trimmed V and J ends, which lost 4 bases and 5 bases, there was a span of 11 bases. The CDR3 consists of 13 residues. Germline V gene data show CDR1 as SGHTA and CDR2 as FQGTGA. CDR3 residues: CASSWSGLTEAFF. In nucleotides, the CDR3 is TGTGCCAGCAGCTGGTCCGGGTTAACTGAAGCTTTCTTT.

The rearrangement joins TRBV5-1 to TRBJ2-1; D is uncertain. The CDR3 sequence is 14 residues long. The V gene lost 5 bases and the J gene lost 6 bases, with 15 bases spanning the gap. In germline, CDR1 is SGHRS, CDR2 YFSETQ. This CDR3 reads CASRAAATSNEQFF. The CDR3 DNA reads as TGCGCCAGCAGGGCGGCGGCCACAAGCAATGAGCAGTTCTTC.

The rearrangement uses TRBV5-6 and TRBJ1-4; 7 positions agree with TRBD1. CDR1 is SGHDT and CDR2 is YYEEEE in the germline V gene. The CDR3 is made up of 14 amino acids. V trimming: 2 bases; J trimming: 12 bases; junction bases outside the gene matches: 10. The CDR3 loop is CASSFEYTGAQLFF. CDR3 coding DNA: TGTGCCAGCAGCTTCGAATACACAGGGGCCCAACTGTTTTTT.